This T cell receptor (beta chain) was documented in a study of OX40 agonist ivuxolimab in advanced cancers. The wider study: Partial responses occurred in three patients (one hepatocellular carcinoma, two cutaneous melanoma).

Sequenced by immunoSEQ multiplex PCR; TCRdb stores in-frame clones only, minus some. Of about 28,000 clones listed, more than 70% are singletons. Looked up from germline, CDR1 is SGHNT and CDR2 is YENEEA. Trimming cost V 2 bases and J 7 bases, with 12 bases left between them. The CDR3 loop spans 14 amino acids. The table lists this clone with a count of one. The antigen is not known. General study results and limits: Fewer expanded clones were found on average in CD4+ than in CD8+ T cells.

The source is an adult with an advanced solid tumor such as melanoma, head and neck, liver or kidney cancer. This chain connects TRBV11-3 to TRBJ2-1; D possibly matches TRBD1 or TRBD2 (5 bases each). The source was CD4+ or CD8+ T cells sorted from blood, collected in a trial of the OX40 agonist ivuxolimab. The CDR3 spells CASSLPGEGNEQFF. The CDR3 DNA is TGTGCCAGCAGCTTACCCGGCGAGGGGAATGAGCAGTTCTTC. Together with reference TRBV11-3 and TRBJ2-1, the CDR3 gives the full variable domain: EAGVVQSPRYKIIEKKQPVAFWCNPISGHNTLYWYLQNLGQGPELLIRYENEEAVDDSQLPKDRFSAERLKGVDSTLKIQPAELGDSAVYLCASSLPGEGNEQFFGPGTRLTVL.